Listed here are 7 T cell receptor beta chains from one sample, sequenced in a study of T cells in women clearing cervical HPV infection. Some clones are missing from TCRdb's copy, which holds only in-frame ones; the method was immunoSEQ multiplex PCR. The listing contains about 15,000 clones. Sequenced: blood buffy coat. All receptors derive from a woman aged 18 to 75 with a cervical HPV16 infection that either progressed to CIN3+ or cleared (not recorded which).

On this clone: The read ends 3 residues before the CDR3 terminus; that terminus is restored from the germline J gene. V gene TRBV13 combines with J gene TRBJ1-5, with D possibly matching TRBD1 (6 bases). The germline gives CDR1 PRHDT, CDR2 FYEKMQ (reference sequence). V was clipped by 0 bases and J by 1 base, with 13 bases between them. This CDR3 has 17 amino acids. The CDR3 spells CASSLGGGGGSNQPQHF. CDR3 bases read: TGTGCCAGCAGCTTAGGAGGAGGGGGGGGGAGCAATCAGCCC.

To note about this clone: The read falls 3 residues short of the CDR3 end, and the missing part is taken from the germline J gene. This chain joins TRBV20-1 and TRBJ1-6; 9 bases line up with TRBD1. The germline CDR1 and CDR2 sequences are DFQATT and SNEGSKA (reference sequence). The V and J ends lost 2 bases and 10 bases, in that order; junction bases with no gene match: 9. This CDR3 has 15 residues. The CDR3 loop reads CSARTGTGFWSPLHF. The part of the CDR3 DNA that was read is TGCAGTGCTAGAACCGGGACAGGGTTTTGGTCACCC.

A remark on this clone: The sequence runs out 3 residues before the end of the CDR3; the remainder is reconstructed from the germline J gene. V is TRBV13 and J is TRBJ2-1, with TRBD2 matching over 13 bases. Unmatched junction bases numbered 5, after V lost 5 bases and J lost 4 bases. There are 16 residues in the CDR3. Germline V gives CDR1 PRHDT, CDR2 FYEKMQ (reference sequence). CDR3 amino acids: CASSHRTSGGYNEQFF. The CDR3 bases that were read are TGTGCCAGCAGCCATCGGACTAGCGGGGGTTACAATGAG.

This clone shows up as medium-sized (0.01 to 0.1%) by frequency. The read is 3 residues too short to cover the CDR3 end, so that end is filled in from the germline J gene. The gene calls are TRBV20-1 and TRBJ2-4, with 7 positions matching TRBD2. The CDR3 sequence is 19 residues long. V gave up 3 bases and J gave up 2 bases; unmatched junction bases: 19. Germline CDR1 reads DFQATT; CDR2 reads SNEGSKA (reference sequence). CDR3 sequence: CSARGTISGIGTTKNIQYF. CDR3 DNA (partial): TGCAGTGCTAGGGGGACTATAAGCGGGATAGGTACGACCAAAAACATT.

Details on this clone: Read data end 3 residues before the CDR3 end; the end is taken from the germline J gene. The chain recombines TRBV20-1 with TRBJ2-7; 12 bases are a match to TRBD1. The CDR3 is 14 amino acids. V dropped 2 bases and J dropped 6; count of bases not matched to a gene: 5. In germline, CDR1 is DFQATT, CDR2 SNEGSKA (reference sequence). CDR3 bases read: TGCAGTGCTAGATGGGGGACAGGGGGCCCCGAG. As protein: CSARWGTGGPE. The full CDR3 protein is CSARWGTGGPEQYF.

Note on this clone: With the read ending 3 residues before the CDR3 end, the germline J gene is used to fill in that end. V gene TRBV7-9 combines with J gene TRBJ2-3, with D unresolved. Per the germline V gene, CDR1 is SEHNR and CDR2 is FQNEAQ (reference sequence). CDR3 size: 15 residues. The CDR3 protein is CASSLAGAANQPQYF. The covered CDR3 bases are TGTGCCAGCAGCTTAGCGGGCGCCGCTAATCAGCCG.

As concerns this clone: The observed sequence ends 3 residues before the CDR3 terminus, with the missing tail filled in from the germline J gene. The chain uses TRBV19 and TRBJ2-3; D might be TRBD2 (7 bases). Germline V lookup: CDR1 LNHDA, CDR2 SQIVND (reference sequence). The germline V and J ends were trimmed by 7 bases and 6 bases, with 17 bases remaining between them. The CDR3 covers 14 residues. CDR3 residues: CASNPWGGRDTQYF. Partial CDR3 DNA: TGTGCCAGTAATCCTTGGGGGGGCCGGGATACG. The complete variable domain, with remaining parts taken from reference TRBV19 and TRBJ2-3, reads DGGITQSPKYLFRKEGQNVTLSCEQNLNHDAMYWYRQDPGQGLRLIYYSQIVNDFQKGDIAEGYSVSREKKESFPLTVTSAQKNPTAFYLCASNPWGGRDTQYFGPGTRLTVL.